This TCR beta chain comes out of a study of OX40 agonist ivuxolimab in advanced cancers. About the research overall: Ivuxolimab was delivered to patients intravenously every 2 weeks at doses spanning 0.01 to 10 mg/kg. Of mixed ages from about 23 to 85 and averaging around 60 years, the group was roughly 85% male. Prior anti-PD-1, anti-PD-L1 or anti-CTLA-4 therapy was allowed; approximately 40% had some.

Whole-study findings and limits: Expanded clones were, on average, more numerous in CD8+ T cells than in CD4+.

Here immunoSEQ multiplex PCR was the method, and the copy in TCRdb shows in-frame clones only, minus some. Seen here are about 69,000 clones, roughly nine tenths observed once, and the top ten hold about 6%. This CDR3 is built from 13 residues. From germline, CDR1 is ENHRY and CDR2 SYGVKD. V shed 0 bases and J shed 1 base, with 1 base lying between them. Remarks on this clone: Antigen specificity is unknown.

The source was CD4+ or CD8+ T cells sorted from blood, collected in a trial of the OX40 agonist ivuxolimab. The sequence came from an adult with an advanced solid tumor such as melanoma, head and neck, liver or kidney cancer. The chain couples TRBV10-3 to TRBJ2-1, with D hard to call. In nucleotides, the CDR3 is TGTGCCATCAGTGAGTCGTCCTACAATGAGCAGTTCTTC. It codes for CAISESSYNEQFF.